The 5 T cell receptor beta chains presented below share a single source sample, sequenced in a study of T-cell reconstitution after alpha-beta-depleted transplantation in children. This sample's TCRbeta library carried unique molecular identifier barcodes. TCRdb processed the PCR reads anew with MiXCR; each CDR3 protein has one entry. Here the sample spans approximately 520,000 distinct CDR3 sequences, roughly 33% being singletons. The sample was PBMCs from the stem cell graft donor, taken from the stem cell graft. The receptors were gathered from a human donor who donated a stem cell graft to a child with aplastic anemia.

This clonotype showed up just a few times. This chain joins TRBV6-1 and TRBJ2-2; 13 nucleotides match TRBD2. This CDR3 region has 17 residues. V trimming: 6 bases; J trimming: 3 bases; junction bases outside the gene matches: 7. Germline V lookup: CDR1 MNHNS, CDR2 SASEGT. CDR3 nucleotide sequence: TGTGCCAGCAGAAAACTAGCGGGAGGGCCGGACACCGGGGAGCTGTTTTTT. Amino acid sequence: CASRKLAGGPDTGELFF.

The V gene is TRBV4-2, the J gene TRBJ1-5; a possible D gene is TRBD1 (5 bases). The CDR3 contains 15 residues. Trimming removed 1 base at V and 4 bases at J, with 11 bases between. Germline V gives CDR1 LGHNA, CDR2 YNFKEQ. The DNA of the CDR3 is TGTGCCAGCAGCCAAGGGGAACAGGCTAATCAGCCCCAGCATTTT. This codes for CASSQGEQANQPQHF.

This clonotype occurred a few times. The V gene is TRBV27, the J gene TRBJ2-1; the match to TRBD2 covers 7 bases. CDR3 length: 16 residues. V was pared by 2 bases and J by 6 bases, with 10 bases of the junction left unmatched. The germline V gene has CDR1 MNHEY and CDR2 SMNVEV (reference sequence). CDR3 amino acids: CASSLGIGLAANEQFF. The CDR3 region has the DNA TGTGCCAGCAGTTTAGGAATCGGGCTAGCGGCCAATGAGCAGTTCTTC.

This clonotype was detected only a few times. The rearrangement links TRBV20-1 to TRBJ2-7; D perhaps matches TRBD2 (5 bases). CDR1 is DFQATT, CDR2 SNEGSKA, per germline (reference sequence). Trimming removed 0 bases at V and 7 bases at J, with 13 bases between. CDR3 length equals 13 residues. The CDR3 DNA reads TGCAGTGCTAGAGATATACTGGCGGGTGAGCAGTACGTC. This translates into CSARDILAGEQYV.

The CDR3 DNA reads TGCAGCGTCCTTAGGACAGGGAGTACCGCTGAAGCTTTCTTT. The encoded protein is CSVLRTGSTAEAFF. The rearrangement links TRBV29-1 to TRBJ1-1, with TRBD1 identical over 8 bases. The V and J ends lost 6 bases and 6 bases, in that order; junction bases with no gene match: 12. The length of the CDR3 is 14 residues. The germline V gene encodes CDR1 SQVTM and CDR2 ANQGSEA.